This T cell receptor (beta chain) stems from a study of T cell changes during pregnancy in multiple sclerosis. Deletions cut 8 bases from V and 3 bases from J, with 8 bases between. CDR3 length: 11 amino acids. Germline V lookup: CDR1 MNHEY, CDR2 SVGAGI. Only in-frame clones appear in the TCRdb table, and some are missing; sequencing was by immunoSEQ multiplex PCR. This table has 65,000 to 75,000 clones, around 91% appearing once. This chain joins TRBV6-5 and TRBJ2-7; D is undetermined. This TCR was sampled from a female donor in good health, enrolled as a control in a pregnancy study. Here the sequenced sample was peripheral blood, taken in the third trimester of pregnancy. The CDR3 coding sequence is TGTGCCAGCCGATACGGCTACGAGCAGTACTTC. Translated: CASRYGYEQYF.